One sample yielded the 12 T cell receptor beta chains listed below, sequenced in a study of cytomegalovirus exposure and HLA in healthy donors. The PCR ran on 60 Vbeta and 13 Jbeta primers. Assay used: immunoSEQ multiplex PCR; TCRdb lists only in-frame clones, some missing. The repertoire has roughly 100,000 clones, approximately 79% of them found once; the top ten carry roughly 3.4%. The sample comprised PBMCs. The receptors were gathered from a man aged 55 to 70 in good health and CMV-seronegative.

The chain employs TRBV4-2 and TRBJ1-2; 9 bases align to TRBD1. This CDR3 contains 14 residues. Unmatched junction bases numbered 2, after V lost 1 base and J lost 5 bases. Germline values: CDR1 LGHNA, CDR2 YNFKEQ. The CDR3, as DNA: TGTGCCAGCAGCCAAGTGGGGACAGGGTATGGCTACACCTTC. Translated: CASSQVGTGYGYTF.

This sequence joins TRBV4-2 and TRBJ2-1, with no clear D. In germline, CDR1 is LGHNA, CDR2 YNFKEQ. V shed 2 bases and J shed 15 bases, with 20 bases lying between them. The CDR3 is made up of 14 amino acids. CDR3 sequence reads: CASSQHLTGAPGFF. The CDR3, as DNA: TGTGCCAGCAGCCAACACTTGACTGGTGCCCCGGGGTTCTTC.

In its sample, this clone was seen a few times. CDR3 amino acids: CASSLDRGSYTF. The CDR3 coding sequence is TGCGCCAGCAGCTTGGACAGGGGCAGCTACACCTTC. This sequence joins TRBV5-1 and TRBJ1-2; 7 nucleotides align to TRBD1. This CDR3 spans 12 amino acids. After removal of 0 bases from V and 9 bases from J, the junction contained 2 bases not matched to a gene. CDR1 and CDR2 from the germline V gene are SGHRS and YFSETQ. Complete variable domain (other parts from reference TRBV5-1 and TRBJ1-2): KAGVTQTPRYLIKTRGQQVTLSCSPISGHRSVSWYQQTPGQGLQFLFEYFSETQRNKGNFPGRFSGRQFSNSRSEMNVSTLELGDSALYLCASSLDRGSYTFGSGTRLTVV.

Written as DNA, the CDR3 is TGTGCCAGCAGCTTACCGGGGAACTATGGCTACACCTTC. Amino acid sequence: CASSLPGNYGYTF. The chain uses TRBV7-3 and TRBJ1-2; no firm D call. This CDR3 region has 13 residues. Germline V gene lookup returns CDR1 SGHTA and CDR2 FQGTGA. Trimming left V 2 bases short and J 2 bases short, with 6 bases between. Full variable domain (rest looked up from reference TRBV7-3 and TRBJ1-2): GAGVSQTPSNKVTEKGKYVELRCDPISGHTALYWYRQSLGQGPEFLIYFQGTGAADDSGLPNDRFFAVRPEGSVSTLKIQRTERGDSAVYLCASSLPGNYGYTFGSGTRLTVV.

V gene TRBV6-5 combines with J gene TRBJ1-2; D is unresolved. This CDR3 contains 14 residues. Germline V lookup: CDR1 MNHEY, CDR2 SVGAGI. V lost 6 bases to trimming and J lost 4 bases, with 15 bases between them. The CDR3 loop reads CASSPPLLGYGYTF. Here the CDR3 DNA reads TGTGCCAGCAGCCCGCCCCTCCTAGGCTATGGCTACACCTTC.

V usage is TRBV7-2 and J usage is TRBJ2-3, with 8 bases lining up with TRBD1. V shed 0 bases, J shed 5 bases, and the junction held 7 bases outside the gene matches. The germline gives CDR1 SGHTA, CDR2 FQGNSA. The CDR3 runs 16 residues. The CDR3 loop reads CASSLAGGQDRDTQYF. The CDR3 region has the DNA TGTGCCAGCAGCTTAGCTGGGGGACAGGATAGAGATACGCAGTATTTT.

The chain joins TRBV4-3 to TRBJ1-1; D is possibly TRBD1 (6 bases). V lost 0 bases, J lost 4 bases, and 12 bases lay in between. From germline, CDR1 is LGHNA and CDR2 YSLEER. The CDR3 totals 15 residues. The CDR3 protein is CASSQDSAGATEAFF. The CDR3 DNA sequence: TGCGCCAGCAGCCAAGATTCGGCAGGGGCCACTGAAGCTTTCTTT.

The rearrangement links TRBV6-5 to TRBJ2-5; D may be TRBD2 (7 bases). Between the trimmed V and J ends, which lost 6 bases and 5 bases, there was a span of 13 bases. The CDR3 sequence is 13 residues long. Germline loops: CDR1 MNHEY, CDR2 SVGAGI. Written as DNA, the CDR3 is TGTGCCAGCAGGGGGGGGGCTGGTGAGACCCAGTACTTC. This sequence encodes CASRGGAGETQYF.

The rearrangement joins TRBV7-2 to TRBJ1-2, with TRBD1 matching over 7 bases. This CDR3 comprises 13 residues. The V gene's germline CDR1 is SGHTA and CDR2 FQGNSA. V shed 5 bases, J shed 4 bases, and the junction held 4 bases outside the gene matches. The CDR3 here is CASSPTGVYGYTF. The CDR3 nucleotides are TGTGCCAGCAGCCCAACAGGGGTCTATGGCTACACCTTC. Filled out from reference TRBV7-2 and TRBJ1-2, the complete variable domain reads GAGVSQSPSNKVTEKGKDVELRCDPISGHTALYWYRQSLGQGLEFLIYFQGNSAPDKSGLPSDRFSAERTGGSVSTLTIQRTQQEDSAVYLCASSPTGVYGYTFGSGTRLTVV.

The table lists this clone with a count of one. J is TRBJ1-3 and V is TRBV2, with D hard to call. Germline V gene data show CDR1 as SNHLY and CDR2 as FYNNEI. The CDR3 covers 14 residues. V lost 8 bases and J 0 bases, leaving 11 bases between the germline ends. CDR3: CASRVSFSGNTIYF. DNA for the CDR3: TGTGCCAGCCGAGTATCCTTCTCTGGAAACACCATATATTTT.

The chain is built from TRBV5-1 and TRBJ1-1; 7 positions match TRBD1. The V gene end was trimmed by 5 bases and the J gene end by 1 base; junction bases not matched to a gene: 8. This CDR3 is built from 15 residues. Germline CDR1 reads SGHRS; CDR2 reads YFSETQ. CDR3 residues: CASRPGDRKNTEAFF. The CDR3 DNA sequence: TGCGCCAGCAGACCCGGGGACAGAAAGAACACTGAAGCTTTCTTT.

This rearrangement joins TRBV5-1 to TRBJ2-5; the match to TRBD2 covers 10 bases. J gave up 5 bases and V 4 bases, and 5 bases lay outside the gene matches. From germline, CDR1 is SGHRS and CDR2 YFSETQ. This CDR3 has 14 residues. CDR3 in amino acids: CASSPSGGGETQYF. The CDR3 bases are TGCGCCAGCAGCCCTAGCGGGGGTGGGGAGACCCAGTACTTC.